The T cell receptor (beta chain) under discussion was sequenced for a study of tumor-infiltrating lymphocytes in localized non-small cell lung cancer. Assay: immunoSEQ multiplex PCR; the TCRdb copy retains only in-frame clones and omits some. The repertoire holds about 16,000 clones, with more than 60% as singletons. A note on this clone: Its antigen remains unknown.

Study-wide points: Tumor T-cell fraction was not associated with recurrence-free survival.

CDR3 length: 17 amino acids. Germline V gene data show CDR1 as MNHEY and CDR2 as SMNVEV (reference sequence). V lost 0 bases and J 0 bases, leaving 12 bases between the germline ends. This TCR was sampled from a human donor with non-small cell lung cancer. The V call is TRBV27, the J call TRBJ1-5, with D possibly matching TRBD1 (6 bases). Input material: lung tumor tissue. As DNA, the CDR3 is TGTGCCAGCAGTTTATCCTGGACAGTCTATAGCAATCAGCCCCAGCATTTT. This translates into CASSLSWTVYSNQPQHF.